This T cell receptor beta chain stems from a study of blood T cells in healthy people across ages. General study results and limits: From one million sequenced T cells, diversity estimates were lower bounds. Aged donors had fewer naive CD4+ cells and lower diversity than long-lived donors.

This CDR3 has 15 amino acids. From germline, CDR1 is DFQATT and CDR2 SNEGSKA (reference sequence). As for this clonotype: Its target is not known. One end of the junction fails to match germline, which may point to a read error.

Combining a sample-barcoded 5' primer with a J-beta primer mix, a second PCR ran for about 7 to 11 cycles. Using its own MiXCR run on the 5' RACE reads, TCRdb lists one record per CDR3 protein. The sample shows hundreds of thousands of distinct CDR3 sequences, around 45% of them seen only once. Sequencing was carried out using blood. The rearrangement joins TRBV20-1 to TRBJ2-1; TRBD2 might be the D (6 bases). This clonotype was obtained from a man aged 55-75 years in good health. The CDR3 DNA reads as TGTAGTGCTAGAGTGGAGGGGCTCAGCTACAATGAGCAGTTCTTC. Its translation: CSARVEGLSYNEQFF.